These 30 T cell receptor beta chains were sequenced from one sample in a study of cytomegalovirus exposure and HLA in healthy donors. The PCR used 60 Vbeta and 13 Jbeta primers. Repertoires were generated with immunoSEQ multiplex PCR, while TCRdb's copy carries only in-frame clones and drops some. The data hold fewer than 75,000 clones, with 80% observed a single time. Sequencing was performed on PBMCs. The receptors derive from a woman aged 25 to 45 in good health and CMV-seronegative.

The rearrangement uses TRBV7-8 and TRBJ2-7, with 9 nucleotides matching TRBD2. Germline-derived CDR1 and CDR2 are SGHVS and FQNEAQ. This CDR3 spans 14 amino acids. With V trimmed by 4 bases and J by 0 bases, 1 base remained unmatched. DNA of the CDR3: TGTGCCAGCAGCTCTAGCGGGAACTCCTACGAGCAGTACTTC. This gives the protein CASSSSGNSYEQYF. The complete variable domain, with remaining parts taken from reference TRBV7-8 and TRBJ2-7, reads GAGVSQSPRYKVAKRGQDVALRCDPISGHVSLFWYQQALGQGPEFLTYFQNEAQLDKSGLPSDRFFAERPEGSVSTLKIQRTQQEDSAVYLCASSSSGNSYEQYFGPGTRLTVT.

The chain combines TRBV6-6 with TRBJ2-5, with 10 bases matching TRBD1. V lost 2 bases and J lost 5; bases outside the gene matches: 2. The CDR3 runs to 14 residues. Germline lookup yields CDR1 MNHNY and CDR2 SVGAGI (reference sequence). The CDR3 DNA reads TGTGCCAGCAGTTACGACAGGGGGCGGGAGACCCAGTACTTC. It codes for CASSYDRGRETQYF.

The chain is built from TRBV7-9 and TRBJ1-1, with 9 bases fitting TRBD1. The CDR3 is made up of 14 amino acids. Germline V gives CDR1 SEHNR, CDR2 FQNEAQ (reference sequence). V trimming: 4 bases; J trimming: 4 bases; junction bases outside the gene matches: 4. The CDR3 spells CASSYPDRGTEAFF. The CDR3 DNA sequence: TGTGCCAGCAGCTATCCGGACAGGGGCACTGAAGCTTTCTTT.

The CDR3 coding sequence is TGTGCCAGCAGCTTGGGACAGGGGATGGACGAGCAGTACTTC. This gives the protein CASSLGQGMDEQYF. V usage is TRBV7-9 and J usage is TRBJ2-7; 10 nucleotides agree with TRBD1. Trimming removed 3 bases from V and 5 bases from J; junction bases left unmatched: 4. The V gene's germline CDR1 is SEHNR and CDR2 FQNEAQ (reference sequence). CDR3 size: 14 residues.

This chain joins TRBV30 and TRBJ2-5; D not resolved. Trimming stripped 2 bases from V and 5 bases from J, with 12 bases between. The CDR3 covers 13 residues. Per the germline V gene, CDR1 is GTSNPN and CDR2 is SVGIG (reference sequence). CDR3 in DNA: TGTGCCTGGAGTCCTGGGCTCAGGGAGACCCAGTACTTC. As protein: CAWSPGLRETQYF.

The chain joins TRBV6-5 to TRBJ2-7; tentatively, D is TRBD2 (5 bases). Trimming shortened V by 5 bases and J by 2 bases, and 13 bases separated the two germline ends. Germline V gene lookup returns CDR1 MNHEY and CDR2 SVGAGI. This CDR3 region has 14 residues. This CDR3 reads CASSPRGETYEQYF. CDR3 DNA sequence: TGTGCCAGCAGTCCCCGGGGAGAAACCTACGAGCAGTACTTC.

V is TRBV4-1 and J is TRBJ2-7; 10 nucleotides line up with TRBD1. CDR1 and CDR2 from the germline V gene are MGHRA and YSYEKL. There are 16 residues in the CDR3. V gave up 4 bases and J gave up 6 bases; unmatched junction bases: 12. The CDR3 bases are TGCGCCAGCAGCCCCGCCGAGGGGACAGGGGTTTTCGAGCAGTACTTC. Its protein product is CASSPAEGTGVFEQYF.

J is TRBJ2-1 and V is TRBV5-1; TRBD2 matches 12 bases. The CDR3 is made up of 16 amino acids. V shed 3 bases, J shed 7 bases, and the junction held 8 bases outside the gene matches. Germline V lookup: CDR1 SGHRS, CDR2 YFSETQ. The DNA for the CDR3 is TGCGCCAGCAGCTCTCTAGCTAGCGGGGGGGGTAATGAGCAGTTCTTC. It translates to CASSSLASGGGNEQFF.

This chain links TRBV30 with TRBJ1-3; no clear D gene. The CDR3 consists of 15 residues. The V and J ends lost 0 bases and 2 bases respectively, with 11 bases between them. The germline V gene encodes CDR1 GTSNPN and CDR2 SVGIG (reference sequence). The CDR3 coding sequence is TGTGCCTGGAGTGTTGGAGGACTCGCTGGAAACACCATATATTTT. This encodes CAWSVGGLAGNTIYF.

The CDR3 loop reads CARSRGRYYEQYF. The CDR3 coding sequence is TGTGCACGGAGTCGGGGGAGATACTACGAGCAGTACTTC. This sequence joins TRBV30 and TRBJ2-7, with TRBD2 as a possible D gene (6 bases). This CDR3 is built from 13 residues. Germline values: CDR1 GTSNPN, CDR2 SVGIG (reference sequence).

In its sample, this clone was seen a few times. This chain joins TRBV29-1 and TRBJ2-3, with unresolved D. The germline V gene encodes CDR1 SQVTM and CDR2 ANQGSEA. V was pared by 6 bases and J by 0 bases, with 7 bases between. The CDR3 is 12 amino acids. The CDR3, as DNA: TGCAGCGTACCTGAGAGCACAGATACGCAGTATTTT. Protein sequence: CSVPESTDTQYF.

About this clone: Mismatch with germline at one junction end may stem from a read error. The chain combines TRBV6-5 with TRBJ2-1; 7 bases fit TRBD2. CDR1 is MNHEY and CDR2 is SVGAGI in the germline V gene. The CDR3 is made up of 16 amino acids. DNA of the CDR3: TGTGCCAGCAGTTACTCGGACGGGAGGCCCTACGATGAGCAGTTCTTC. It yields the protein CASSYSDGRPYDEQFF.

Turning to this clone: The sample carries other DNA sequences with the same CDR3. This chain uses TRBV4-1 with TRBJ1-5; the D is unclear. Trimming removed 4 bases at V and 0 bases at J, with 4 bases between. In germline, CDR1 is MGHRA, CDR2 YSYEKL. The CDR3 extends over 13 amino acids. The CDR3 region is CASSLNSNQPQHF. In nucleotides, the CDR3 is TGCGCCAGCAGCCTCAATAGCAATCAGCCCCAGCATTTT.

This clone occurred a few times. This chain joins TRBV6-6 and TRBJ1-1; TRBD1 is a possible D gene (5 bases). CDR3 length: 15 amino acids. The germline V and J ends were trimmed by 6 bases and 0 bases, with 14 bases remaining between them. The germline V gene has CDR1 MNHNY and CDR2 SVGAGI (reference sequence). The CDR3 sequence: CASREEGRLNTEAFF. In DNA form, the CDR3 reads TGTGCCAGCAGGGAGGAGGGACGGCTGAACACTGAAGCTTTCTTT.

J is TRBJ1-3 and V is TRBV9; 7 bases match TRBD1. V shed 0 bases, J shed 2 bases, and the junction held 2 bases outside the gene matches. CDR3 length equals 15 residues. CDR1 and CDR2 from the germline V gene are SGDLS and YYNGEE. This CDR3 reads CASSVEQGTGNTIYF. The DNA of the CDR3 is TGTGCCAGCAGCGTAGAACAGGGGACTGGAAACACCATATATTTT.

V usage is TRBV4-1 and J usage is TRBJ2-2; TRBD1 might be the D (6 bases). The germline V and J ends were trimmed by 4 bases and 0 bases, with 9 bases remaining between them. The CDR3 loop spans 15 amino acids. From germline, CDR1 is MGHRA and CDR2 YSYEKL. For the CDR3, the DNA is TGCGCCAGCAGCCGTACAGGGCCGAACACCGGGGAGCTGTTTTTT. Its translation: CASSRTGPNTGELFF.

This clone was seen only a few times. The CDR3 reads CASSATGEINTIYF. For the CDR3, the DNA is TGCGCCAGCAGCGCGACAGGGGAAATAAACACCATATATTTT. The rearrangement uses TRBV5-1 and TRBJ1-3; 8 bases are shared with TRBD1. V lost 4 bases to trimming and J lost 6 bases; unmatched junction nucleotides: 6. The CDR3 consists of 14 residues. Germline V lookup: CDR1 SGHRS, CDR2 YFSETQ.

V and J are TRBV10-1 and TRBJ2-7, with D perhaps matching TRBD1 (6 bases). V lost 2 bases, J lost 6 bases, and 26 bases lay in between. From germline, CDR1 is WNHNN and CDR2 SYGVQD (reference sequence). The CDR3 totals 18 residues. In DNA form, the CDR3 reads TGCGCCAGCAGTGAGAACCGGCCAGGGGTGTTCCTCCGAGCCGAGCAGTACTTC. Its protein product is CASSENRPGVFLRAEQYF.

The chain carries TRBV9 and TRBJ2-2; 7 bases match TRBD1. Germline V gene lookup returns CDR1 SGDLS and CDR2 YYNGEE. Germline trimming cut 4 bases from V and 7 bases from J; bases unmatched to any gene: 10. The CDR3 spans 15 residues. The CDR3 sequence: CASSPLGAGGGELFF. In DNA, the CDR3 is TGTGCCAGCAGCCCCCTCGGCGCAGGGGGCGGGGAGCTGTTTTTT.

The chain carries TRBV5-8 and TRBJ2-7; TRBD1 matches 8 bases. Germline CDR1 and CDR2: SGHTS and YDEGEE. This CDR3 has 15 residues. Unmatched junction bases numbered 11, after V lost 4 bases and J lost 5 bases. The CDR3 bases are TGTGCCAGCAGCCAGGGACAGGTCCTATGGAACGAGCAGTACTTC. It encodes CASSQGQVLWNEQYF.

This clone was counted once. V usage is TRBV7-2 and J usage is TRBJ2-5; D might be TRBD1 (6 bases). With 5 bases removed from V and 5 bases from J, the gap between germline ends came to 12 bases. Germline V lookup: CDR1 SGHTA, CDR2 FQGNSA. The CDR3 has 13 residues. Here the CDR3 DNA reads TGTGCCAGCAGCCGACAGGCCTGGGAGACCCAGTACTTC. Translating it yields CASSRQAWETQYF.

The chain joins TRBV28 to TRBJ2-7; perhaps TRBD1 as D (6 bases). V gave up 2 bases and J gave up 2 bases, with 13 bases separating them. This CDR3 region has 15 residues. Germline values: CDR1 MDHEN, CDR2 SYDVKM. The CDR3 nucleotides read TGTGCCAGCAGTTTAGAACAGGGATCCACCTACGAGCAGTACTTC. As protein: CASSLEQGSTYEQYF.

The genes are TRBV5-1 and TRBJ2-5, with D possibly matching TRBD1 (5 bases). CDR1 is SGHRS and CDR2 is YFSETQ in the germline V gene. Trimming shortened V by 7 bases and J by 3 bases, and 13 bases separated the two germline ends. This CDR3 is 13 amino acids long. The CDR3 sequence: CASGRTSEETQYF. As DNA, the CDR3 is TGCGCCAGCGGGCGGACATCCGAAGAGACCCAGTACTTC.

The genes are TRBV9 and TRBJ2-7, with TRBD1 as a possible D gene (6 bases). V was trimmed by 4 bases and J by 7 bases, leaving 21 bases between them. There are 15 residues in the CDR3. CDR1 and CDR2 from the germline V gene are SGDLS and YYNGEE. Here the CDR3 DNA reads TGTGCCAGCAGCCCCCGGACCGGGACACCTTTGGAGCAGTACTTC. It codes for CASSPRTGTPLEQYF.

V gene TRBV30 combines with J gene TRBJ2-7; D might be TRBD2 (5 bases). Looked up from germline, CDR1 is GTSNPN and CDR2 is SVGIG (reference sequence). This CDR3 contains 13 residues. Trimming took 7 bases from V and 3 from J, leaving 16 bases between them. CDR3 region: CALTGGGGYEQYF. Written as DNA, the CDR3 is TGTGCCTTGACGGGTGGAGGAGGCTACGAGCAGTACTTC.

This chain connects TRBV4-1 to TRBJ1-5, with 7 bases lining up with TRBD1. The CDR3 has 17 residues. Trimming cost V 4 bases and J 2 bases; bases outside gene matches: 11. Germline loops: CDR1 MGHRA, CDR2 YSYEKL. The CDR3: CASSRLGPGGGNQPQHF. DNA of the CDR3: TGCGCCAGCAGCCGGTTGGGTCCAGGGGGAGGCAATCAGCCCCAGCATTTT.

This clone was recorded a few times. For the CDR3, the DNA is TGCGCCAGCAGCTTAACATCGGGGGTGTCGGGTTCACCCCTCCACTTT. It specifies CASSLTSGVSGSPLHF. This sequence joins TRBV5-1 and TRBJ1-6; a weak D match, TRBD1 (5 bases). CDR3 length: 16 residues. V gave up 2 bases and J gave up 9 bases, with 18 bases separating them. The V gene's germline CDR1 is SGHRS and CDR2 YFSETQ. Full variable domain (rest looked up from reference TRBV5-1 and TRBJ1-6): KAGVTQTPRYLIKTRGQQVTLSCSPISGHRSVSWYQQTPGQGLQFLFEYFSETQRNKGNFPGRFSGRQFSNSRSEMNVSTLELGDSALYLCASSLTSGVSGSPLHFGNGTRLTVT.

This CDR3 reads CASRDSIGGNSPLHF. The CDR3 DNA reads TGTGCCAGCAGGGACAGTATTGGGGGCAATTCACCCCTCCACTTT. V gene TRBV28 combines with J gene TRBJ1-6, with D perhaps TRBD1 (6 bases). Germline lookup yields CDR1 MDHEN and CDR2 SYDVKM. V gave up 6 bases and J gave up 7 bases, with 16 bases separating them. The CDR3 contains 15 residues.

The chain links TRBV7-6 to TRBJ1-1, with D maybe TRBD1 (6 bases). V gave up 2 bases and J gave up 4 bases, with 8 bases separating them. The CDR3 has 13 residues. The germline gives CDR1 SGHVS, CDR2 FNYEAQ. The CDR3 region is CASSLSGVTEAFF. The CDR3 DNA sequence: TGTGCCAGCAGCTTATCAGGGGTCACTGAAGCTTTCTTT.

This clone appeared a few times. DNA for the CDR3: TGTGCCAGCAGCCACGAGGCCAGCGGGAGTGAGAATGAGCAGTTCTTC. This codes for CASSHEASGSENEQFF. The chain carries TRBV9 and TRBJ2-1; 8 positions agree with TRBD2. J was trimmed by 7 bases and V by 4 bases; bases with no gene match: 13. Germline-derived CDR1 and CDR2 are SGDLS and YYNGEE. This CDR3 spans 16 amino acids. The complete variable domain, with remaining parts taken from reference TRBV9 and TRBJ2-1, reads DSGVTQTPKHLITATGQRVTLRCSPRSGDLSVYWYQQSLDQGLQFLIQYYNGEERAKGNILERFSAQQFPDLHSELNLSSLELGDSALYFCASSHEASGSENEQFFGPGTRLTVL.